This entry lists 23 T cell receptor beta chains sequenced from one sample in a study of neoadjuvant nivolumab and ipilimumab in lung cancer. Profiling relied on immunoSEQ multiplex PCR, and the TCRdb table lists in-frame clones only, not all of them. Among 6,500 to 9,000 clones listed, 79% were seen once. Source: adjacent normal lung tissue, taken after neoadjuvant nivolumab, alone or with ipilimumab, at or shortly before surgery. These receptors were obtained from an adult with non-small cell lung cancer.

This clone was observed a few times. This sequence joins TRBV29-1 and TRBJ2-3; the match to TRBD1 covers 10 bases. The CDR3 is made up of 14 amino acids. V gave up 6 bases and J gave up 3 bases; unmatched junction bases: 6. CDR1 and CDR2 (germline): SQVTM, ANQGSEA. CDR3 protein: CSVRRGQGTDTQYF. The CDR3 nucleotides read TGCAGCGTCCGTCGGGGACAGGGGACAGATACGCAGTATTTT.

The rearrangement uses TRBV6-1 and TRBJ2-7; the match to TRBD1 covers 11 bases. The CDR3 consists of 15 residues. Looked up from germline, CDR1 is MNHNS and CDR2 is SASEGT. V was clipped by 4 bases and J by 2 bases; unmatched bases: 4. The CDR3 region is CASSAVGQGAYEQYF. CDR3 bases: TGTGCCAGCAGTGCTGTGGGACAGGGGGCCTACGAGCAGTACTTC.

The chain links TRBV7-2 to TRBJ2-7; D is undetermined. V dropped 4 bases and J dropped 3 bases, with 10 bases sitting between them. This CDR3 spans 13 amino acids. Germline V CDR1 and CDR2: SGHTA, FQGNSA. This CDR3 is CASSSDKGYEQYF. The CDR3 coding sequence is TGTGCCAGCAGCTCCGACAAAGGCTACGAGCAGTACTTC.

J is TRBJ1-4 and V is TRBV4-3; no definite D call. Germline loops: CDR1 LGHNA, CDR2 YSLEER. The CDR3 loop spans 16 amino acids. V was pared by 6 bases and J by 0 bases, with 14 bases between. CDR3 bases: TGCGCCAGCAGTCCGACCCCTTCGGCAACTAATGAAAAACTGTTTTTT. This gives the protein CASSPTPSATNEKLFF.

The J gene is TRBJ2-7, the V gene TRBV19, with TRBD2 matching over 14 bases. The CDR3 length is 16 residues. Germline V gene lookup returns CDR1 LNHDA and CDR2 SQIVND (reference sequence). The ends lost 1 base at V and 6 bases at J; junction bases unmatched: 5. The CDR3 DNA sequence: TGTGCCAGTAGTATAGCTTCGGGACTAGCGGGGGTCGAGCAGTACTTC. Amino acid sequence: CASSIASGLAGVEQYF.

This clone was picked up a small number of times. CDR3 sequence: CASSSGSYNEQFF. The CDR3 coding sequence is TGCGCCAGCAGCTCGGGGTCCTACAATGAGCAGTTCTTC. The chain is built from TRBV5-1 and TRBJ2-1; D perhaps matches TRBD2 (5 bases). There are 13 residues in the CDR3. Germline lookup yields CDR1 SGHRS and CDR2 YFSETQ. The V and J ends lost 3 bases and 1 base respectively, with 5 bases between them. The whole variable domain, remainder taken from reference TRBV5-1 and TRBJ2-1, is KAGVTQTPRYLIKTRGQQVTLSCSPISGHRSVSWYQQTPGQGLQFLFEYFSETQRNKGNFPGRFSGRQFSNSRSEMNVSTLELGDSALYLCASSSGSYNEQFFGPGTRLTVL.

This rearrangement joins TRBV5-1 to TRBJ2-1; 10 bases map to TRBD1. The V gene's germline CDR1 is SGHRS and CDR2 YFSETQ. V was pared by 3 bases and J by 7 bases, with 4 bases of the junction left unmatched. CDR3 length: 14 amino acids. CDR3 nucleotide sequence: TGCGCCAGCAGCTACTGGACAGGGGGTAATGAGCAGTTCTTC. Translating gives CASSYWTGGNEQFF.

The rearrangement uses TRBV11-3 and TRBJ2-1, with a possible D match to TRBD1 (6 bases). V lost 5 bases, J lost 4 bases, and 9 bases lay in between. CDR1 is SGHNT and CDR2 is YENEEA in the germline V gene. The CDR3 is 13 amino acids. CDR3 loop: CASSPRGYNEQFF. Written as DNA, the CDR3 is TGTGCCAGCAGCCCGAGGGGGTACAATGAGCAGTTCTTC.

The gene calls are TRBV27 and TRBJ1-5; D might be TRBD1 (5 bases). V was shortened by 8 bases and J by 4 bases, with 15 bases between the two germline ends. The CDR3 loop spans 14 amino acids. Per germline, CDR1 MNHEY and CDR2 SMNVEV (reference sequence). CDR3 bases: TGTGCCAGCGGCTTTGACAGTTTAAATCAGCCCCAGCATTTT. Translated: CASGFDSLNQPQHF.

In DNA form, the CDR3 reads TGTGCCAGCAGACGCGACAGGTTACGGGCTGAAGCTTTCTTT. This translates into CASRRDRLRAEAFF. The chain has TRBV11-2 and TRBJ1-1; possible D gene TRBD1, 6 bases. Looked up from germline, CDR1 is SGHAT and CDR2 is FQNNGV. V was clipped by 6 bases and J by 6 bases, with 17 bases between them. This CDR3 is 14 amino acids long.

This chain links TRBV11-3 with TRBJ1-1; D is ambiguous. CDR1 and CDR2 (germline): SGHNT, YENEEA. Trimming removed 1 base from V and 6 bases from J, with 9 bases in between. The CDR3 totals 13 residues. CDR3 loop: CASSLAHGSEAFF. The DNA of the CDR3 is TGTGCCAGCAGCTTAGCACACGGCTCTGAAGCTTTCTTT.

V gene TRBV29-1 combines with J gene TRBJ2-5; no clear D gene. V shed 5 bases and J shed 2 bases, with 6 bases lying between them. This CDR3 has 11 amino acids. Germline values: CDR1 SQVTM, CDR2 ANQGSEA. The CDR3 loop reads CSVLQQETQYF. Written as DNA, the CDR3 is TGCAGCGTTCTACAGCAAGAGACCCAGTACTTC.

The V call is TRBV5-5, the J call TRBJ1-5; TRBD1 is a possible D gene (5 bases). Trimming left V 1 base short and J 0 bases short, with 8 bases between. Germline CDR1 SGHKS, CDR2 YYEKEE (reference sequence). The CDR3 totals 15 residues. The CDR3 is CASSLFTGSNQPQHF. For the CDR3, the DNA is TGTGCCAGCAGCTTGTTCACAGGTAGCAATCAGCCCCAGCATTTT.

The chain joins TRBV6-5 to TRBJ1-5, with TRBD1 as a possible D gene (6 bases). Trimming removed 5 bases from V and 2 bases from J, with 10 bases in between. Germline CDR1 reads MNHEY; CDR2 reads SVGAGI. The CDR3 totals 14 residues. The CDR3 region is CASSQRQGNQPQHF. The CDR3, as DNA: TGTGCCAGCAGTCAACGACAGGGCAATCAGCCCCAGCATTTT.

The gene calls are TRBV5-1 and TRBJ2-7, with D perhaps matching TRBD2 (5 bases). V was clipped by 4 bases and J by 6 bases, with 26 bases between them. Germline V gene data show CDR1 as SGHRS and CDR2 as YFSETQ. This CDR3 spans 17 amino acids. CDR3 residues: CASSPGGPPGLPREQYF. For the CDR3, the DNA is TGCGCCAGCAGCCCCGGAGGCCCTCCAGGCCTACCCCGCGAGCAGTACTTC.

The chain combines TRBV11-2 with TRBJ2-7; 9 bases line up with TRBD2. From germline, CDR1 is SGHAT and CDR2 FQNNGV. This CDR3 is built from 15 residues. Trimming at V came to 3 bases and at J to 1 base, leaving 4 bases not matched to a gene. CDR3 DNA: TGTGCCAGCAGCTTTGCTAGCGGGGAGTCCTACGAGCAGTACTTC. Translation gives CASSFASGESYEQYF.

CDR3 region: CASSPGTDGANVLTF. In DNA form, the CDR3 reads TGCGCCAGCAGCCCCGGGACAGACGGGGCCAACGTCCTGACTTTC. V usage is TRBV5-1 and J usage is TRBJ2-6, with 7 bases that match TRBD1. This CDR3 has 15 residues. Germline loops: CDR1 SGHRS, CDR2 YFSETQ. V was pared by 4 bases and J by 4 bases, with 5 bases of the junction left unmatched.

The chain combines TRBV25-1 with TRBJ1-6, with D possibly being TRBD1 (5 bases). Trimming removed 4 bases at V and 7 bases at J, with 20 bases between. Germline V gene sequence: CDR1 MGHDK, CDR2 SYGVNS. CDR3 length equals 17 residues. DNA of the CDR3: TGTGCCAGCAGTGTCCAGGGTTTTATGTCAGACAATTCACCCCTCCACTTT. Translating it yields CASSVQGFMSDNSPLHF.

The V gene is TRBV10-2, the J gene TRBJ1-2; 9 bases align to TRBD1. The CDR3 runs 14 residues. The V and J ends lost 2 bases and 4 bases, in that order; junction bases with no gene match: 2. Germline V gives CDR1 WSHSY, CDR2 SAAADI. The CDR3 here is CASSEGQGIYGYTF. Written as DNA, the CDR3 is TGCGCCAGCAGTGAGGGACAGGGGATCTATGGCTACACCTTC.

Only a few counts were recorded for this clone. The chain joins TRBV5-1 to TRBJ2-7; TRBD1 or TRBD2 may be the D gene (5 bases each). The CDR3 is 14 residues long. Germline V CDR1 and CDR2: SGHRS, YFSETQ. V was trimmed by 4 bases and J by 3 bases, leaving 14 bases between them. CDR3 in DNA: TGCGCCAGCAGCCTCCGGGACGCTAACTACGAGCAGTACTTC. Protein product: CASSLRDANYEQYF.

This CDR3 is CASSLGQYSSGANVLTF. The DNA of the CDR3 is TGTGCCAGCAGCTTAGGACAGTATAGCTCTGGGGCCAACGTCCTGACTTTC. The chain uses TRBV7-8 and TRBJ2-6; weak D call: TRBD1 (5 bases). The CDR3 extends over 17 amino acids. Germline V gives CDR1 SGHVS, CDR2 FQNEAQ. With 1 base removed from V and 0 bases from J, the gap between germline ends came to 10 bases.

By share, this clone counts as large. The V call is TRBV28, the J call TRBJ2-7, with 9 positions matching TRBD1. This CDR3 region has 14 residues. V gave up 5 bases and J gave up 3 bases; unmatched junction bases: 5. In germline, CDR1 is MDHEN, CDR2 SYDVKM. CDR3 DNA: TGTGCCAGCAGTATCGGGACAGGGCTCTACGAGCAGTACTTC. Its protein product is CASSIGTGLYEQYF.

V usage is TRBV6-5 and J usage is TRBJ2-3; 10 bases agree with TRBD2. The V gene's germline CDR1 is MNHEY and CDR2 SVGAGI. V shed 2 bases, J shed 6 bases, and the junction held 5 bases outside the gene matches. This CDR3 is built from 15 residues. The CDR3 region is CASSYQAGGHDTQYF. Here the CDR3 DNA reads TGTGCCAGCAGTTACCAAGCGGGGGGGCACGATACGCAGTATTTT.